This T cell receptor (beta chain) came from a study of T cells after yellow fever vaccination. This clonotype appeared many times. One entry per CDR3 protein, called by TCRdb with MiXCR from the 5' RACE reads. The repertoire holds 450,000 to 600,000 distinct CDR3 sequences, with about 13% as singletons. Germline V gives CDR1 KGHSH, CDR2 LQKENI. V dropped 3 bases and J dropped 5; count of bases not matched to a gene: 11. This CDR3 contains 17 residues. This chain links TRBV18 with TRBJ2-1; 9 bases are a match to TRBD2. This clonotype originated in a man aged 25-40 years who received the YFV17D yellow fever vaccine. The sample consisted of PBMCs, taken on the day of the yellow fever booster vaccination. CDR3 loop: CASSPELAGGPNNEQFF. The DNA for the CDR3 is TGTGCCAGCTCACCGGAATTGGCGGGAGGGCCAAACAATGAGCAGTTCTTC.